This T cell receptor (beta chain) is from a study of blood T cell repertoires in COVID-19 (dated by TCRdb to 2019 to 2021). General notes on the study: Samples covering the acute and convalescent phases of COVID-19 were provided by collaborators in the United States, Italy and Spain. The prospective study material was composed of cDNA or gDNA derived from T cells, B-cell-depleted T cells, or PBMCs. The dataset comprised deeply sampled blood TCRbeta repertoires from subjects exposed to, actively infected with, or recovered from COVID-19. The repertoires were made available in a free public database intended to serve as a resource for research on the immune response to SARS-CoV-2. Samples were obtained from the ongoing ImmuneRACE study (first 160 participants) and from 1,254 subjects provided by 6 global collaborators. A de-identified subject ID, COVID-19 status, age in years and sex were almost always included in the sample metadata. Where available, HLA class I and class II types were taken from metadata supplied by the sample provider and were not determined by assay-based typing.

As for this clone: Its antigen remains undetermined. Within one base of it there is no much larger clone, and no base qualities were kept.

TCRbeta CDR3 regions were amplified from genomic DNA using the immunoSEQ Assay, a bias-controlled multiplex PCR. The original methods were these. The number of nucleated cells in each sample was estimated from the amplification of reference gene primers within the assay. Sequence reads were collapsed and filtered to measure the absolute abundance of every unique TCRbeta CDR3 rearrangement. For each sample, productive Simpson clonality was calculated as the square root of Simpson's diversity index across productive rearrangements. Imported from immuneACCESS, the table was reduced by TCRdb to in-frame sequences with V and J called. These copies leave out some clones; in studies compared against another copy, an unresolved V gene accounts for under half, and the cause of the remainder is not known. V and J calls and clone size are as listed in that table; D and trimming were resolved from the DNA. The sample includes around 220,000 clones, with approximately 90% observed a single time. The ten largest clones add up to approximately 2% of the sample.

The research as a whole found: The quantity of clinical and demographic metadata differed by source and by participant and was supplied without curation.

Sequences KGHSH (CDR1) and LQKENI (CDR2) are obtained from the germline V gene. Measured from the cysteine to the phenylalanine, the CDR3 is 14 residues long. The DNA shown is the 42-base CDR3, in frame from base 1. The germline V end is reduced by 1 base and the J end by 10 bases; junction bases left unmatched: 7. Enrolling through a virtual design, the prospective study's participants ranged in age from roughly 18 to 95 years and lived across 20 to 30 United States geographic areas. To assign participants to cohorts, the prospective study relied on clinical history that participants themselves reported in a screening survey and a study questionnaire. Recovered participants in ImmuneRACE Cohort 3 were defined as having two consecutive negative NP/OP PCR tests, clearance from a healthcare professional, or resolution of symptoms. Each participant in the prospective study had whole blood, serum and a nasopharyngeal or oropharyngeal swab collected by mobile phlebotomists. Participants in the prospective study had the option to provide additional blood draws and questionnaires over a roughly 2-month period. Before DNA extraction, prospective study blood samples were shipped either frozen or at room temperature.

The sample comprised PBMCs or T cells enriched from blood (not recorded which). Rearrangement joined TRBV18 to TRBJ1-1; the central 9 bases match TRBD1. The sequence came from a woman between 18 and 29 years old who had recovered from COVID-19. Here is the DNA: TGTGCCAGCTCACCACTTAGGACAGGGGATGCAGCTTTCTTT. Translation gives CASSPLRTGDAAFF.